This TCR beta chain is from a study of blood T cells in healthy people across ages. Study-level points and caveats: Both higher diversity and more naive CD4+ cells marked long-lived donors when set against aged donors. As naive T cell percentage varied, TCR beta diversity correlated strongly with it.

With regard to this clonotype: Its specificity is not known. Its ends do not fully match the called genes, so a read error is possible.

A second PCR of 7 to 11 cycles used a sample-barcoded 5' primer and a J-beta primer mix. A template-switch adaptor containing 12 random nucleotides labeled each cDNA molecule. Each CDR3 protein gets one entry after TCRdb re-called the 5' RACE reads with MiXCR. The table has 800,000 to 950,000 distinct CDR3 sequences, about 28% seen once. Germline V lookup: CDR1 SGHTA, CDR2 FQGNSA. CDR3 length equals 16 residues. The same data also went into a second study, on T cells of mothers and their children. That source reports: Slightly higher but non-significant overlap marked related mother-child pairs versus unrelated pairs.

The TCR comes from a middle-aged woman in good health. Specimen: blood. The rearrangement uses TRBV7-2 and TRBJ2-3; the match to TRBD2 covers 9 bases. The CDR3 DNA sequence: TGCGCCAGCAGCTTCGCGGGGGGGCCTAGCACAGACACGCAGTATTTT. Its protein product is CASSFAGGPSTDTQYF.